This TCR beta chain derives from a study of blood T cell repertoires in COVID-19. Assay used: immunoSEQ multiplex PCR; TCRdb lists only in-frame clones, some missing. Of about 110,000 clones listed, over 80% were seen once; the top ten hold approximately 0.77%. Material: peripheral blood. This receptor was obtained from a woman between 70 and 85 years old with acute or convalescent COVID-19.

The CDR3 reads CASKPGLAINEQFF. CDR3 nucleotide sequence: TGTGCCAGCAAACCGGGACTAGCGATCAATGAGCAGTTCTTC. J is TRBJ2-1 and V is TRBV6-6, with TRBD2 identical over 10 bases. Germline V gene lookup returns CDR1 MNHNY and CDR2 SVGAGI (reference sequence). Unmatched junction bases numbered 6, after V lost 7 bases and J lost 6 bases. This CDR3 is built from 14 residues.